This T cell receptor (beta chain) was recorded in a study of beta chain features in type 1 diabetes. Germline V gene sequence: CDR1 MDHEN, CDR2 SYDVKM. This CDR3 contains 16 residues. With 6 bases clipped from V and 7 bases from J, the junction kept 11 bases outside the gene matches. Study-wide results and limits: Significant though moderate, a shortening of TCRB CDR3s appeared in all four CD4+ subsets of Type 1 diabetes patients.

Details on this clone: The target antigen is unknown.

Sequenced material consisted of expressed TCRB transcripts (all of the isolated RNA was reverse transcribed). Clones were sequenced by immunoSEQ multiplex PCR, and TCRdb holds only the in-frame ones, with some missing. The table records tens of thousands of clones, 52% of them present only once. This TCR came from a woman aged 40 to 55 with type 1 diabetes. The sequenced material came from Tregs from blood. The rearrangement uses TRBV28 and TRBJ2-5, with TRBD2 identical over 13 bases. This chain's CDR3 is CASRPLGLAGYGTQYF. In nucleotides, the CDR3 is TGTGCCAGCAGGCCCCTGGGACTAGCGGGATATGGGACCCAGTACTTC.